A selection of T cell receptor beta chains follows, all from one sample in a study of blood T cell repertoires in COVID-19. Some clones are missing from TCRdb's copy, which holds only in-frame ones; the method was immunoSEQ multiplex PCR. The data contain approximately 250,000 clones, 84% of them singletons. Sequencing was carried out using peripheral blood. Source of these receptors: a woman aged 35 to 49 who had recovered from COVID-19. Each CDR3 is given with its conserved first and last residue. D genes are given only for firm matches. Clone sizes are given selectively: once, few, many, or a class where the clone is expanded.

v_call clone_size d_call cdr3_aa
TRBV11-3 few - CASMLRSENEKLFF
TRBV5-5 few - CASSLVGGRDKNIQYF
TRBV28 - - CASSPGFGNQPQHF
TRBV2 - - CASSEGQYSPLHF
TRBV11-3 - - CASSYETPFDSENTEAFF
TRBV2 few - CASRDFFNEKLFF
TRBV7-6 - TRBD2 CASSTPRSGGAANEQFF
TRBV11-2 - - CASRPGGGNGYTF
TRBV5-6 - TRBD1 CASSDGTADIFFYGYTF
TRBV12-3/TRBV12-4 - - CASSSDYYEQYF
TRBV18 few TRBD1 CASSPSGGYGYTF
TRBV7-3 - TRBD1 CASSLIGTGGYNEQFF
TRBV25-1 - - CASPKRGKLFF
TRBV27 - - CASSFVGRTEAFF
TRBV15 - - CATSRDGQSNEKLFF
TRBV28 - - CASSFQGLPSDTQYF
TRBV11-2 - TRBD1 CASSSRTGLNTEAFF
TRBV25-1 - TRBD1 CASSTTGGNPDTQYF
TRBV13 - - CASSPVRGTDTQYF
TRBV14 - TRBD1 CASSPPSGTGRPEQYF
TRBV10-3 once - CAISESMRGGWNEQFF
TRBV28 - - CASSLDSLLSSYNSPLHF
TRBV7-2 - - CASSLPTKYEQYF
TRBV27 - - CASSPRARGETQYF
TRBV4-1 - - CASSKNRANEKLFF
TRBV11-2 - - CASSQTVIGGYTF
TRBV25-1 - - CASSEPNGASPYEQYF
TRBV19 - TRBD1 CASSIFAGQGNEKLFF
TRBV2 - - CASSEAPGRYEQYF
TRBV6-5 - - CASSPPGPNTEAFF
TRBV11-3 - - CASSLAGQLNTEAFF
TRBV3-1/TRBV3-2 - - CASSQSGGNPGYTF
TRBV2 - - CASSVQNTNSPLHF
TRBV3-1/TRBV3-2 - TRBD1 CASSQGEQGSYYGYTF
TRBV15 - - CATSRTREGAHTDTQYF
TRBV6-5 - - CASKVDSLSGNTIYF
TRBV6-5 - - CASSFDRLYEKLFF
TRBV23-1 - - CAETGHFSYNEQFF
TRBV9 - - CASSREFDRNTGELFF
TRBV7-2 - - CASSLVGRGNTIYF
TRBV4-1 - - CASSQGTAGNSPLHF
TRBV5-1 - TRBD1 CASSLGGTGDEKLFF
TRBV27 - TRBD2 CASRTSGAGGELFF
TRBV7-9 - - CASSRGGTNQPQHF
TRBV2 once - CASRGEGGQPQHF